The source of this TCR beta chain is a study of T cell changes during pregnancy in multiple sclerosis. TCRdb keeps only in-frame clones here, not all; method: immunoSEQ multiplex PCR. Among roughly 48,000 clones, roughly 85% were seen once, and the ten largest hold 1% to 1.5%. Concerning this clone itself: The sample carries other DNA sequences with the same CDR3.

This clonotype was obtained from a female donor with multiple sclerosis, enrolled in a pregnancy study. This specimen consisted of CD4+ T cells from peripheral blood mononuclear cells, obtained in the second trimester of pregnancy.

The CDR3 region has the DNA TGTGCCAGCAGTCCCACAGGGGGGGGCTACGAGCAGTACTTC. It specifies CASSPTGGGYEQYF. J is TRBJ2-7 and V is TRBV28, with D maybe TRBD1 (8 bases). The CDR3 sequence is 14 residues long. Germline loops: CDR1 MDHEN, CDR2 SYDVKM. V was clipped by 5 bases and J by 3 bases, with 14 bases between them.